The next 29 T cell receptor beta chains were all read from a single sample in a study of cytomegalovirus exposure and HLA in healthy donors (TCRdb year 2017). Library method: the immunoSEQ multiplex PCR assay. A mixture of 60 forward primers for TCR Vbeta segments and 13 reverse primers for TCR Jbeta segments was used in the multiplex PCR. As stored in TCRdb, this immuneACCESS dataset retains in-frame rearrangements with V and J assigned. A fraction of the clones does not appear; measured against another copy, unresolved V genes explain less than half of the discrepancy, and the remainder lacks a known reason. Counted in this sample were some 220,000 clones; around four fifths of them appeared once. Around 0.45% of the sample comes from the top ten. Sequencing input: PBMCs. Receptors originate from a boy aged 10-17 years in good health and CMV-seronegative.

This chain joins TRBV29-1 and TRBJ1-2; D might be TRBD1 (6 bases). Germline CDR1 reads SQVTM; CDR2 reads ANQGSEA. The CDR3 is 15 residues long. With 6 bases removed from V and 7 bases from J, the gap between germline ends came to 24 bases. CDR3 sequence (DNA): TGCAGCGTCGAGAGGGGTCAGGGGCGACAAGGTGGCTACACCTTC. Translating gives CSVERGQGRQGGYTF. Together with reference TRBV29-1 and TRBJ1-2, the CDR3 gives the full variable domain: SAVISQKPSRDICQRGTSLTIQCQVDSQVTMMFWYRQQPGQSLTLIATANQGSEATYESGFVIDKFPISRPNLTFSTLTVSNMSPEDSSIYLCSVERGQGRQGGYTFGSGTRLTVV.

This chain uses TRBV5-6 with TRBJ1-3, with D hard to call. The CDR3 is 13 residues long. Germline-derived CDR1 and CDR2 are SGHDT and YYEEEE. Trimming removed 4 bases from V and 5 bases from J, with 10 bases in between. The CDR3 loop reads CASSQRIRNTIYF. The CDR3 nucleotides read TGTGCCAGCAGCCAGCGAATCAGAAACACCATATATTTT. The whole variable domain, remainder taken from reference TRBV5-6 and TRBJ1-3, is DAGVTQSPTHLIKTRGQQVTLRCSPKSGHDTVSWYQQALGQGPQFIFQYYEEEERQRGNFPDRFSGHQFPNYSSELNVNALLLGDSALYLCASSQRIRNTIYFGEGSWLTVV.

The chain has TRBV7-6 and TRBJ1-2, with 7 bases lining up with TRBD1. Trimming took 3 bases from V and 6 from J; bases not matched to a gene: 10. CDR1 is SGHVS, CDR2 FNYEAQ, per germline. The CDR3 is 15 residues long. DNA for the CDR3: TGTGCCAGCAGCTTTCTTAACAGGGGAGTCGATGGCTACACCTTC. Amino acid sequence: CASSFLNRGVDGYTF.

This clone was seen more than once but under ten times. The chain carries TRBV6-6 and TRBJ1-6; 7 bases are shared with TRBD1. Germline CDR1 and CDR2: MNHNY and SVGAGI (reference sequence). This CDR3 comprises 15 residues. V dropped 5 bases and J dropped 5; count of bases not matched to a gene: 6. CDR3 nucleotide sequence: TGTGCCAGCAGTCCGCGACAGGGCAATAATTCACCCCTCCACTTT. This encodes CASSPRQGNNSPLHF.

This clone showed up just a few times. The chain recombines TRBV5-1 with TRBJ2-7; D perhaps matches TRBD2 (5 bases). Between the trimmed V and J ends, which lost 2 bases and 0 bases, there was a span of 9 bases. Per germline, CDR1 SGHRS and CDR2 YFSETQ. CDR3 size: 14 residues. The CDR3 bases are TGCGCCAGCAGCTTAATTAGCGTCTCCTACGAGCAGTACTTC. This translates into CASSLISVSYEQYF.

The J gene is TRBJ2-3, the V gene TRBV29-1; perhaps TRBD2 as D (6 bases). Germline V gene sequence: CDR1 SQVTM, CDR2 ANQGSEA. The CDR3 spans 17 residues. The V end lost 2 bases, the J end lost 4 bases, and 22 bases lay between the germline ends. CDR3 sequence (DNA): TGCAGCGTTGAAAGTTATCTGGAGGGAGTAGTCGCAGATACGCAGTATTTT. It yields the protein CSVESYLEGVVADTQYF.

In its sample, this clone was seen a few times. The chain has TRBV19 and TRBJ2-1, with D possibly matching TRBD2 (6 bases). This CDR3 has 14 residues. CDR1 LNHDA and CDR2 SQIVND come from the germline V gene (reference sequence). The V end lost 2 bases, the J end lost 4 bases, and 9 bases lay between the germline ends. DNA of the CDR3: TGTGCCAGTAGTATATCCAGCGGGTACAATGAGCAGTTCTTC. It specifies CASSISSGYNEQFF.

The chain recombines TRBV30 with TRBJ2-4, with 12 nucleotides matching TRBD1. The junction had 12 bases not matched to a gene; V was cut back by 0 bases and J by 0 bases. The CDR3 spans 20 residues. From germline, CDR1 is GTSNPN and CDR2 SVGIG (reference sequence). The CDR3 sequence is CAWSVTGQGAKRLAKNIQYF. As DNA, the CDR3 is TGTGCCTGGAGTGTAACGGGACAGGGGGCGAAAAGACTAGCCAAAAACATTCAGTACTTC.

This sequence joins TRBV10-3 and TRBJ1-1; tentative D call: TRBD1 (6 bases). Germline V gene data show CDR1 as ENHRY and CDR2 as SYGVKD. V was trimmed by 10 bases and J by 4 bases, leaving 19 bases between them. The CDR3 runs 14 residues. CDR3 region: CATRPWEGGTEAFF. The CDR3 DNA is TGTGCCACCCGGCCCTGGGAGGGGGGCACTGAAGCTTTCTTT.

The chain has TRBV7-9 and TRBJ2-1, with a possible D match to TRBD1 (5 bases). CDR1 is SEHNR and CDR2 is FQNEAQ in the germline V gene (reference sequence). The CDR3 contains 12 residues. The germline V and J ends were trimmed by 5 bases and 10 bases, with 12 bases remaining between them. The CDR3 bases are TGTGCCAGCAGCCCGCTTCACAGGGAGCAGTTCTTC. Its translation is CASSPLHREQFF. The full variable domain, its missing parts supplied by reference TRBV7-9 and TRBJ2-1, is DTGVSQNPRHKITKRGQNVTFRCDPISEHNRLYWYRQTLGQGPEFLTYFQNEAQLEKSRLLSDRFSAERPKGSFSTLEIQRTEQGDSAMYLCASSPLHREQFFGPGTRLTVL.

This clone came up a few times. DNA for the CDR3: TGTGCCTGGAGTTCGGGGTCTTCGTGGACAGATACGCAGTATTTT. Its protein product is CAWSSGSSWTDTQYF. The rearrangement joins TRBV30 to TRBJ2-3; D is perhaps TRBD2 (5 bases). Trimming left V 2 bases short and J 3 bases short, with 15 bases between. The CDR3 covers 15 residues. Germline CDR1 reads GTSNPN; CDR2 reads SVGIG (reference sequence).

The CDR3 bases are TGTGCCAGCAGCTTAATCGCGGGGGGGGAGACCCAGTACTTC. Protein sequence: CASSLIAGGETQYF. The chain employs TRBV7-3 and TRBJ2-5; 9 nucleotides match TRBD2. V lost 1 base to trimming and J lost 5 bases; unmatched junction nucleotides: 2. The CDR3 contains 14 residues. Germline V gene data show CDR1 as SGHTA and CDR2 as FQGTGA.

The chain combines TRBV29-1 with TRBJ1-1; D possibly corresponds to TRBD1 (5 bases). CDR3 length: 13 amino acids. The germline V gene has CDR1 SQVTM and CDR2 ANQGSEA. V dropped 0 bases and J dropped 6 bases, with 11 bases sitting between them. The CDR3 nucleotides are TGCAGCGTTGAAGATCTTGGAGGGGCTGAAGCTTTCTTT. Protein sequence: CSVEDLGGAEAFF.

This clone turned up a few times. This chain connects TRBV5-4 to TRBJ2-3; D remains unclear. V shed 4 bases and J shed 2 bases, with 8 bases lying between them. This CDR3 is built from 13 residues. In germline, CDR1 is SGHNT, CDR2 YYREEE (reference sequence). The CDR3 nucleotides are TGTGCCAGCAGCCCCTATATCACAGATACGCAGTATTTT. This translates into CASSPYITDTQYF.

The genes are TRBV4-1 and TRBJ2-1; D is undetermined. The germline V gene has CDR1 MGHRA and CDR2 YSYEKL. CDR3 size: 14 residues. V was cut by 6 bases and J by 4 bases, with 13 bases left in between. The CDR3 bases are TGCGCCAGCAGGCTCGGCGGCGATTACAATGAGCAGTTCTTC. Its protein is CASRLGGDYNEQFF.

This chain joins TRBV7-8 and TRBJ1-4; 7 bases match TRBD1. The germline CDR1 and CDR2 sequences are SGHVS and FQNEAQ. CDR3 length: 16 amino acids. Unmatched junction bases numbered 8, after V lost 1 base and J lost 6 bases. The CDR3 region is CASSLVYRDRDEKLFF. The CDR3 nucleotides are TGTGCCAGCAGCTTAGTTTACCGAGACAGGGATGAAAAACTGTTTTTT.

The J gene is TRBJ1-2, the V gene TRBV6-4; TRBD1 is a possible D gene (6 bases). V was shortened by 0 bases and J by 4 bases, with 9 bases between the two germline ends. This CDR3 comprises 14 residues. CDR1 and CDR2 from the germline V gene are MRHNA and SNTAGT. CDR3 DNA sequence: TGTGCCAGCAGTGACTCAGGGGGAGCCTATGGCTACACCTTC. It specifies CASSDSGGAYGYTF.

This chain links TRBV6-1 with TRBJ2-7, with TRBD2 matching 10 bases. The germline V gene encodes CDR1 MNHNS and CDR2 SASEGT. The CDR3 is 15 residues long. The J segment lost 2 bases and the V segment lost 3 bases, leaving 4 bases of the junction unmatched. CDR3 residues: CASSEGTSVAYEQYF. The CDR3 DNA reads TGTGCCAGCAGTGAGGGGACTAGCGTAGCCTACGAGCAGTACTTC.

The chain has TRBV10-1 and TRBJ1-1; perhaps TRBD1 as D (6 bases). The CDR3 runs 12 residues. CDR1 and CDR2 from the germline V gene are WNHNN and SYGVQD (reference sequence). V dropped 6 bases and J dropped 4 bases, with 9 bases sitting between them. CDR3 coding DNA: TGCGCCAGCAGCACAGGGAGCACTGAAGCTTTCTTT. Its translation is CASSTGSTEAFF.

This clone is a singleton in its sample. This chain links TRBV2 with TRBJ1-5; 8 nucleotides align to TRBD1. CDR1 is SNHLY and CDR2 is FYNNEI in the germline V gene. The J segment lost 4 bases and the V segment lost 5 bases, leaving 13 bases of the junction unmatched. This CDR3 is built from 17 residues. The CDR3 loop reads CASSSPGQGKSNQPQHF. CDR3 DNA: TGTGCCAGCAGTTCGCCCGGACAGGGAAAAAGTAATCAGCCCCAGCATTTT.

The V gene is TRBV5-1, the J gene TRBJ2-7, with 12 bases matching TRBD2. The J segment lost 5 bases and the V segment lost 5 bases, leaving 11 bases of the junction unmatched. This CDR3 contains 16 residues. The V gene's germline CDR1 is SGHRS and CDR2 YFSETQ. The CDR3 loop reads CASRIRLAGENNEQYF. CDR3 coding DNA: TGCGCCAGCAGGATAAGACTAGCGGGAGAAAACAACGAGCAGTACTTC.

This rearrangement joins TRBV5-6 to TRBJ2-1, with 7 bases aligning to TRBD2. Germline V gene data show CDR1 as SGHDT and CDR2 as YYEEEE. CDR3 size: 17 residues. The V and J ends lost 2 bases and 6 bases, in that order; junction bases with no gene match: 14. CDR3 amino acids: CASSFVVVSGKGNEQFF. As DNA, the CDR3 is TGTGCCAGCAGCTTTGTTGTGGTCAGCGGGAAGGGCAATGAGCAGTTCTTC.

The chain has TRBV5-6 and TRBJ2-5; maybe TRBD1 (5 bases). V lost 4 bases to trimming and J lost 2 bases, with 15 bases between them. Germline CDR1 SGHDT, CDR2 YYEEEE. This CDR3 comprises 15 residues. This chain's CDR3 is CASSPGFGRQETQYF. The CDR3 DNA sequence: TGTGCCAGCAGCCCAGGGTTTGGTAGGCAAGAGACCCAGTACTTC.

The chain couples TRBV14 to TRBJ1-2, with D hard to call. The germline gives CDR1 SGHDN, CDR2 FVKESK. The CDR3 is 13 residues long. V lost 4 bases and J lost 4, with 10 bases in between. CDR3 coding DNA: TGTGCCAGCAGCCTGTCACAGTCCTATGGCTACACCTTC. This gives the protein CASSLSQSYGYTF.

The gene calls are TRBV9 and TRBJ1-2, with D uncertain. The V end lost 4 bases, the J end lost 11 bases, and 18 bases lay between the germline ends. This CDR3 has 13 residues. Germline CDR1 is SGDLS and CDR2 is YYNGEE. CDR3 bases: TGTGCCAGCAGCCAAGCACACCTCAAGAGGTACACCTTC. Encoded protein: CASSQAHLKRYTF.

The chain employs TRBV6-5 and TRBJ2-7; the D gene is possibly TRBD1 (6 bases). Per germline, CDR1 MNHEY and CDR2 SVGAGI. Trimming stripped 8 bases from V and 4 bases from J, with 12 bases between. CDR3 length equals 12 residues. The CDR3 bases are TGTGCCAGCGGCAGAACAGGGTACGAGCAGTACTTC. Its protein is CASGRTGYEQYF.

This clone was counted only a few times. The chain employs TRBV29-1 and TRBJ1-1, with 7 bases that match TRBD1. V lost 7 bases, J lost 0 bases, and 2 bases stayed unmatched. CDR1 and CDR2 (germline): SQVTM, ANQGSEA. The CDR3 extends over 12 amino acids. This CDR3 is CSAGQMNTEAFF. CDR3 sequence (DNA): TGCAGCGCGGGACAGATGAACACTGAAGCTTTCTTT.

In DNA, the CDR3 is TGTGCCAGCAGCGTTACCCGGTCCCCTAATGAAAAACTGTTTTTT. It specifies CASSVTRSPNEKLFF. V usage is TRBV9 and J usage is TRBJ1-4; D not certain. Germline-derived CDR1 and CDR2 are SGDLS and YYNGEE. CDR3 length equals 15 residues. Trimming took off 2 bases at V and 3 bases at J, with 11 bases between the two ends. Full variable domain (missing parts from reference TRBV9 and TRBJ1-4): DSGVTQTPKHLITATGQRVTLRCSPRSGDLSVYWYQQSLDQGLQFLIQYYNGEERAKGNILERFSAQQFPDLHSELNLSSLELGDSALYFCASSVTRSPNEKLFFGSGTQLSVL.

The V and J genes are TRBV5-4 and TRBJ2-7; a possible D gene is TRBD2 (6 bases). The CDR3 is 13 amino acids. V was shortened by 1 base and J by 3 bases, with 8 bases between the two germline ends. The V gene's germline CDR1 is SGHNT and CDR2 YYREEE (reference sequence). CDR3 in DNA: TGTGCCAGCAGCTTGCGCGGGATCTACGAGCAGTACTTC. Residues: CASSLRGIYEQYF.